This T cell receptor beta chain appears in the sequencing data of a study of Graves' ophthalmopathy and Graves' hyperthyroidism. As for the study in general: Specimen type is peripheral blood, obtained at initial diagnosis before any treatment.

Findings and caveats of the study: Sensitivity of over 60% and specificity of approximately 72% were achieved by the model that predicted ophthalmopathy progression.

If no ophthalmopathy appeared within 18 months of follow-up, hyperthyroidism was termed stable. This clonotype was detected ten times or more. As yet, its antigen is unknown. Amplification targeted the TCR beta CDR3 regions, with RNA transcripts as the source material. The first-round RT-PCR employed HTBI primers together with the Qiagen OneStep RT-PCR kit. A multiplex PCR was then performed as the second round. TCRdb re-analysed the multiplex PCR reads in MiXCR, keeping a single row per CDR3 protein. The sample holds about 420,000 distinct CDR3 sequences; approximately 21% are singletons and the top ten take around 3.1%. With 3 bases removed from V and 3 bases from J, the gap between germline ends came to 11 bases. CDR1 is GTSNPN, CDR2 SVGIG, per germline (reference sequence). The CDR3 loop spans 13 amino acids.

The source material was peripheral blood. The sequence came from a woman between 18 and 30 years old with stable Graves' hyperthyroidism. The chain uses TRBV30 and TRBJ1-2, with D perhaps matching TRBD1 (6 bases). The CDR3, as DNA: TGTGCCTGGAGCGTGTCAGGGGACTATGGCTACACCTTC. This translates into CAWSVSGDYGYTF. Variable domain in full (rest from reference TRBV30 and TRBJ1-2): SQTIHQWPATLVQPVGSPLSLECTVEGTSNPNLYWYRQAAGRGLQLLFYSVGIGQISSEVPQNLSASRPQDRQFILSSKKLLLSDSGFYLCAWSVSGDYGYTFGSGTRLTVV.